Listed below are T cell receptor beta chains from one sample, sequenced in a study of blood T cell repertoires in COVID-19. The repertoire was sequenced with immunoSEQ multiplex PCR; TCRdb's copy has only in-frame clones and lacks some. The data show some 310,000 clones, roughly 91% seen once. The sequencing sample was made of peripheral blood. The receptors were gathered from a man in his fifties or sixties with active or convalescent COVID-19. The conserved cysteine and the conserved F or W are not part of the CDR3 here. Clone size is given for some rows only: seen once, a few or many times, or a class if the clone is expanded.

TRBJ2-5	.	TRBV14	14	ASSQALRGRRETQY
TRBJ2-5	.	TRBV6-1	11	ASSETGGRAQY
TRBJ2-1	.	TRBV7-2	11	ASSLTIENEQF
TRBJ1-4	.	TRBV28	13	ASSLFGATNEKLF
TRBJ2-7	.	TRBV30	13	AWSVPQGGKNEQY
TRBJ2-3	.	TRBV27	15	ASSLKVPGGSLDTQY
TRBJ1-5	.	TRBV19	12	ASSHRDRAQPQH
TRBJ1-5	.	TRBV28	14	ASSGDRPNPNQPQH
TRBJ1-6	.	TRBV5-5	13	ASSLAVPGDSPLH
TRBJ2-5	.	TRBV10-3	11	AISWTAQETQY
TRBJ1-1	.	TRBV18	10	ASSLDRAIAF
TRBJ2-2	.	TRBV5-1	11	ASSRENTGELF
TRBJ1-1	.	TRBV28	11	ASSLVGGGDAF
TRBJ2-3	few	TRBV5-3	13	ARSLQGSFGDTQY
TRBJ2-7	.	TRBV19	12	ASSTGHDPYEQY
TRBJ2-2	once	TRBV5-1	14	ASSLGGLMNTGELF
TRBJ2-7	.	TRBV4-2	13	ASSQELAGSYEQY
TRBJ2-2	.	TRBV7-6	12	ASSSTPGTGELF
TRBJ1-5	once	TRBV11-2	14	ASSLGLERGNQPQH
TRBJ1-1	.	TRBV28	10	ASSFSLREAF
TRBJ1-1	.	TRBV9	13	ASSVGGSGNTEAF
TRBJ1-2	once	TRBV9	15	ASSTSGQGDSWDGYT
TRBJ1-1	once	TRBV3-1/TRBV3-2	14	ASSQDGGQGGTEAF
TRBJ2-7	.	TRBV7-2	13	ASSLRGHLGAEQY
TRBJ1-6	.	TRBV11-2	13	ASSIGTGGRSPLH
TRBJ1-3	.	TRBV30	13	AWSVSATAGNTIY
TRBJ2-3	.	TRBV5-1	12	ASSLDLTLNTQY
TRBJ2-7	.	TRBV6-5	13	ASRPDRGSFYEQY
TRBJ2-7	.	TRBV28	15	ASSLFDIGPRDYEQY
TRBJ2-1	once	TRBV10-2	14	ASSDYGTGWENEQF
TRBJ1-5	few	TRBV30	15	AWSVGQGAIGNQPQH
TRBJ1-6	.	TRBV7-3	18	ASSLSSDRDRSSYNSPLH
TRBJ2-7	once	TRBV4-1	12	ASSQDWTSVEQY
TRBJ1-1	once	TRBV29-1	10	SVVQGDRQAF
TRBJ1-6	.	TRBV12-3/TRBV12-4	11	ASSLEVGSPLH
TRBJ1-1	few	TRBV15	13	ATGQGRTGNTEAF
TRBJ2-2	.	TRBV10-3	16	AISQWRTGGEKTGELF
TRBJ1-5	.	TRBV27	13	ASSLAGTVNQPQH
TRBJ2-1	.	TRBV29-1	13	SASAPSGSGDEQF
TRBJ2-7	.	TRBV14	15	ASSQDPRGRVIYEQY
TRBJ2-1	.	TRBV28	13	ASSSSGGAWDEQF
TRBJ1-6	.	TRBV2	12	ASRVPVANSPLH
TRBJ2-7	.	TRBV6-2/TRBV6-3	12	ASSYPGFSYEQY
TRBJ2-1	.	TRBV2	16	ASSEAPSGRGENNEQF
TRBJ1-3	.	TRBV3-1/TRBV3-2	14	ASTTSATGAGNTIY
TRBJ1-6	.	TRBV10-3	11	AISDSGNSPLH
TRBJ1-3	.	TRBV19	13	ASSRRGPSGNTIY
TRBJ2-5	.	TRBV28	14	ASSLPVQGSEETQY
TRBJ1-1	.	TRBV6-6	12	ASFPSQVDTEAF
TRBJ2-3	.	TRBV27	10	ASSPTGFAQY
TRBJ2-7	.	TRBV27	13	ASSLPGSPTYEQY